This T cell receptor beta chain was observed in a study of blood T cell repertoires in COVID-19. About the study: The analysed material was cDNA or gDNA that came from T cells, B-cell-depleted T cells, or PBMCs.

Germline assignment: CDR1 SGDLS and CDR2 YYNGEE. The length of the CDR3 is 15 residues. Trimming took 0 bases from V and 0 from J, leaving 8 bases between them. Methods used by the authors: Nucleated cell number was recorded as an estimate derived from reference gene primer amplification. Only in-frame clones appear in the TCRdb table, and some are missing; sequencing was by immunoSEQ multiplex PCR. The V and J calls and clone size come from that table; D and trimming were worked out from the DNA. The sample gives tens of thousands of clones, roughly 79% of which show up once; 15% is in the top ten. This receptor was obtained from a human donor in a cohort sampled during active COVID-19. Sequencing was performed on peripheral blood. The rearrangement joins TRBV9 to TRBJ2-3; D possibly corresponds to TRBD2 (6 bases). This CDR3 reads CASSVGGASTDTQYF. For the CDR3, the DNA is TGTGCCAGCAGCGTAGGCGGGGCTAGCACAGATACGCAGTATTTT.